The present T cell receptor (beta chain) was sequenced within a study of blood T cell repertoires in COVID-19. Study at large: COVID-19 samples, acute and convalescent, were from the United States, Italy and Spain. T cells, B-cell-depleted T cells, or PBMCs provided the cDNA or gDNA that served as material.

Sequenced by immunoSEQ multiplex PCR; TCRdb stores in-frame clones only, minus some. The profile shows some 320,000 clones, roughly nine tenths of them singletons. Recruited during active infection, patients (from Seattle) were subsequently followed longitudinally. The sample holds a few counts of this clone. The CDR3 covers 15 residues. The V segment lost 4 bases and the J segment 5 bases; nucleotides outside the gene matches: 8. The V gene's germline CDR1 is SGHVS and CDR2 FQNEAQ. The sequence was collected from a woman in her twenties or thirties with COVID-19, enrolled during active disease. V is TRBV7-8 and J is TRBJ2-7; 10 positions match TRBD1. Material: peripheral blood. This CDR3 reads CASSSRQGAVNEQYF. The CDR3 coding sequence is TGTGCCAGCAGCTCACGACAGGGGGCGGTCAACGAGCAGTACTTC.